This T cell receptor (beta chain) was sequenced during a study of beta chain features in type 1 diabetes. Broader study findings: Shorter TCRB CDR3s, moderately but significantly so, marked every one of the four CD4+ subsets in Type 1 diabetes patients.

The CDR3 is made up of 13 amino acids. V was clipped by 5 bases and J by 9 bases, with 13 bases between them. Germline V CDR1 and CDR2: MGHDK, SYGVNS. The sequenced template was cDNA made from the entire isolated RNA. Repertoires were generated with immunoSEQ multiplex PCR, while TCRdb's copy carries only in-frame clones and drops some. This table holds about 370,000 clones, over 13% found once. Comment on this clone: Its target is not known.

Sequenced input: naive CD4+ T cells from blood. This clonotype originated in a woman aged 18-29 years in good health. The chain has TRBV25-1 and TRBJ1-4; TRBD1 is a possible D gene (6 bases). The CDR3 spells CASSFGDTKKLFF. The CDR3 coding sequence is TGTGCCAGCAGTTTTGGGGACACGAAAAAACTGTTTTTT.